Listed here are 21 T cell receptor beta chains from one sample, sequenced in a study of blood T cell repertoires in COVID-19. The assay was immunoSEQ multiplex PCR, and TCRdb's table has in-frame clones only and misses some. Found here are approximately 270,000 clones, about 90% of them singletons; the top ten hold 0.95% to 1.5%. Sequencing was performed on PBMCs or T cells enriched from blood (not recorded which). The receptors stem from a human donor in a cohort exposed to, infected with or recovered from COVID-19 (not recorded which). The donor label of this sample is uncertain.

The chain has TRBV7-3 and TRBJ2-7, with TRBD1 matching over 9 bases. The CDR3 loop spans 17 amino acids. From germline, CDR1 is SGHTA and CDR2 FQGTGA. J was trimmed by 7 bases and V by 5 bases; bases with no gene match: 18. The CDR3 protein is CASSLSPQGAFLSEQYF. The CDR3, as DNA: TGTGCCAGCAGCCTCTCCCCACAGGGGGCCTTTCTGAGTGAGCAGTACTTC.

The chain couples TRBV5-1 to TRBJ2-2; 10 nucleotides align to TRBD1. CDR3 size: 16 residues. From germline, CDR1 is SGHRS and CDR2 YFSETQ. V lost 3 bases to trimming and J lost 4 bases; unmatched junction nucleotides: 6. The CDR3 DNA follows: TGCGCCAGCAGCTGGACCGGGACAGGGGTCACCGGGGAGCTGTTTTTT. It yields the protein CASSWTGTGVTGELFF.

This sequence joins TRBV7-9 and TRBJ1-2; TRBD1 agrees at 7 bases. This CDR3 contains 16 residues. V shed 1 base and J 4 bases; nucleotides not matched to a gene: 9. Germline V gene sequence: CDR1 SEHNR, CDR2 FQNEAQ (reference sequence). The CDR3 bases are TGTGCCAGCAGCTTAGGGGGACAGAGAGCCACCTATGGCTACACCTTC. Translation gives CASSLGGQRATYGYTF.

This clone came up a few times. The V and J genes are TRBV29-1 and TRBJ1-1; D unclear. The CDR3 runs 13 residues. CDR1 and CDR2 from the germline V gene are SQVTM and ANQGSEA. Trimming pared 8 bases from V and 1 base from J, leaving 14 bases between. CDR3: CSPTLPTNTEAFF. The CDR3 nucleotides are TGCAGCCCTACGCTCCCCACGAACACTGAAGCTTTCTTT.

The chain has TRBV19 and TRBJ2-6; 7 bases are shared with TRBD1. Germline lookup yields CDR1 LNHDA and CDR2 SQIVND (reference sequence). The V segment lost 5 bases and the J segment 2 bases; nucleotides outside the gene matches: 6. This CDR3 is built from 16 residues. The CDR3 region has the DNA TGTGCCAGTAGTTCCTCCGGGACAGCTGGGGCCAACGTCCTGACTTTC. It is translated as CASSSSGTAGANVLTF.

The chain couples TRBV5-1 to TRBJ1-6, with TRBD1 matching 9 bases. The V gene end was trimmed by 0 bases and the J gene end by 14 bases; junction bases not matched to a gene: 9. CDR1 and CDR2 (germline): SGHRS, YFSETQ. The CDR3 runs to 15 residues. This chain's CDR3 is CASSLEAMGQGTLHF. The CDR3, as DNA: TGCGCCAGCAGCTTGGAGGCCATGGGACAGGGCACCCTCCACTTT.

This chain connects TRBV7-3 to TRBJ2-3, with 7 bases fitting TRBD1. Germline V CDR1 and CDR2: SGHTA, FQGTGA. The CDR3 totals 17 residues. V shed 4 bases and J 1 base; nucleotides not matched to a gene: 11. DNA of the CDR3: TGTGCCAGCAGCTCCTCGGACCTGAGGGGGCGCACAGATACGCAGTATTTT. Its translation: CASSSSDLRGRTDTQYF.

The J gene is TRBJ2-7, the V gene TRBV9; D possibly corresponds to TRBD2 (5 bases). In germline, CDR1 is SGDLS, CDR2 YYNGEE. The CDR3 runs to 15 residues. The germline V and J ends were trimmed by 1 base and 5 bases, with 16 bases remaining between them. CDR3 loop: CASSVSPRDRNEQYF. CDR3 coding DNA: TGTGCCAGCAGCGTAAGTCCTCGGGATCGGAACGAGCAGTACTTC.

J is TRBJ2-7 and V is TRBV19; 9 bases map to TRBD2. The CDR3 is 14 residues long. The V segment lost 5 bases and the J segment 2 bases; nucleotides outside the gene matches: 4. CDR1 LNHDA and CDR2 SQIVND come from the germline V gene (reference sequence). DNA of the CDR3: TGTGCCAGTAGTTCCAGCGGGAGGACCTACGAGCAGTACTTC. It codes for CASSSSGRTYEQYF.

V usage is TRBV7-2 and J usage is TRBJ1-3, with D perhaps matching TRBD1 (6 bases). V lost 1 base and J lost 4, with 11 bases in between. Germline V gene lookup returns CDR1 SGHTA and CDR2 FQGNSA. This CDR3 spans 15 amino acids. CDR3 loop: CASSLVWGRGNTIYF. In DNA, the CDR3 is TGTGCCAGCAGCTTAGTTTGGGGGCGAGGAAACACCATATATTTT.

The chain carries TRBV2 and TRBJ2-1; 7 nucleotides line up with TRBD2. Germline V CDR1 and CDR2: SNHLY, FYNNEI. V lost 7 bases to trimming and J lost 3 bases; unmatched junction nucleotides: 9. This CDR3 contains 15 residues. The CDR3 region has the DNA TGTGCCAGCACCGAGACCAGCGGGGTCTACAATGAGCAGTTCTTC. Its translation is CASTETSGVYNEQFF.

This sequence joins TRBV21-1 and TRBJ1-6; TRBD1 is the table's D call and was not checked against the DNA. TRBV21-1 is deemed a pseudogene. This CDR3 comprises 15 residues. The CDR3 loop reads CASSIGDRYNSPLHF. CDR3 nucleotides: TGTGCCAGCAGCATTGGGGACAGATATAATTCACCCCTCCACTTT.

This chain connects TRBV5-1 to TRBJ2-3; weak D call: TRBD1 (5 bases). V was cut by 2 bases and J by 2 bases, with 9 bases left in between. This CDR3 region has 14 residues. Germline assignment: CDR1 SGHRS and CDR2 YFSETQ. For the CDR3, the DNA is TGCGCCAGCAGCTTAGGGGAACCCACAGATACGCAGTATTTT. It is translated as CASSLGEPTDTQYF. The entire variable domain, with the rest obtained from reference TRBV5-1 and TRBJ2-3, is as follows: KAGVTQTPRYLIKTRGQQVTLSCSPISGHRSVSWYQQTPGQGLQFLFEYFSETQRNKGNFPGRFSGRQFSNSRSEMNVSTLELGDSALYLCASSLGEPTDTQYFGPGTRLTVL.

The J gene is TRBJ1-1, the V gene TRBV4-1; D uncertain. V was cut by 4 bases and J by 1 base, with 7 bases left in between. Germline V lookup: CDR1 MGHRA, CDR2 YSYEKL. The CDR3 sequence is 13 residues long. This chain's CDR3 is CASSRWRNTEAFF. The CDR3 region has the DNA TGCGCCAGCAGCCGGTGGAGGAACACTGAAGCTTTCTTT.

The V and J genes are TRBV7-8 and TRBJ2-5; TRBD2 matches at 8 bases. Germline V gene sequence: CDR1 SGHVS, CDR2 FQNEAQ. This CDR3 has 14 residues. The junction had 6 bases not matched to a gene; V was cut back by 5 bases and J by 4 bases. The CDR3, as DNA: TGTGCCAGCAGCATAGGACTAGCAGTAGAGACCCAGTACTTC. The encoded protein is CASSIGLAVETQYF.

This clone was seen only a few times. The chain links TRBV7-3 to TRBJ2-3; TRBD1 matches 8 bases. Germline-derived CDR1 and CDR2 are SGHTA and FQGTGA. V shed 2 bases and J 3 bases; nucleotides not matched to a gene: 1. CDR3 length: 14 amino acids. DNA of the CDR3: TGTGCCAGCAGCTTAGACAGGGGAACAGATACGCAGTATTTT. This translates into CASSLDRGTDTQYF.

The CDR3 here is CASSVNSNQPQHF. In DNA form, the CDR3 reads TGTGCCAGCAGCGTCAATAGCAATCAGCCCCAGCATTTT. The chain carries TRBV9 and TRBJ1-5, with D uncertain. Trimming took 2 bases from V and 0 from J, leaving 3 bases between them. Germline CDR1 SGDLS, CDR2 YYNGEE. The CDR3 is 13 residues long.

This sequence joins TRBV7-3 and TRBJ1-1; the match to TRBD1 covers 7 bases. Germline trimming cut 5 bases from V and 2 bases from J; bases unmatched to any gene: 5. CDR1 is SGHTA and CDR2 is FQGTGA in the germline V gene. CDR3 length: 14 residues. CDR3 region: CASSLGTANTEAFF. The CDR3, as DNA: TGTGCCAGCAGCCTGGGGACAGCAAACACTGAAGCTTTCTTT.

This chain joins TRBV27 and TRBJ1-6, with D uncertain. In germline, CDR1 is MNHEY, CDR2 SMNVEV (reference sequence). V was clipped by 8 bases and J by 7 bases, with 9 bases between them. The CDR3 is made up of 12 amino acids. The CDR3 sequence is CASGLLNSPLHF. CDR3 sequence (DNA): TGTGCCAGCGGGCTGCTAAATTCACCCCTCCACTTT.

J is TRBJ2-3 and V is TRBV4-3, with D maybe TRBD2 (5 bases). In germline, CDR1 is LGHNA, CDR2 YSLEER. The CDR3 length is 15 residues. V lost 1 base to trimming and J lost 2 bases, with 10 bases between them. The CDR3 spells CASSQALVVTDTQYF. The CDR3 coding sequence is TGCGCCAGCAGCCAAGCACTAGTTGTCACAGATACGCAGTATTTT.

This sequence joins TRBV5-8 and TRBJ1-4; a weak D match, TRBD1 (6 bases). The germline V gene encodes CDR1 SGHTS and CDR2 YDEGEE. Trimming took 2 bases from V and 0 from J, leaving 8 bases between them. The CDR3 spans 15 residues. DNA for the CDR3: TGTGCCAGCAGCTTAAACAGGGCAACTAATGAAAAACTGTTTTTT. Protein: CASSLNRATNEKLFF.